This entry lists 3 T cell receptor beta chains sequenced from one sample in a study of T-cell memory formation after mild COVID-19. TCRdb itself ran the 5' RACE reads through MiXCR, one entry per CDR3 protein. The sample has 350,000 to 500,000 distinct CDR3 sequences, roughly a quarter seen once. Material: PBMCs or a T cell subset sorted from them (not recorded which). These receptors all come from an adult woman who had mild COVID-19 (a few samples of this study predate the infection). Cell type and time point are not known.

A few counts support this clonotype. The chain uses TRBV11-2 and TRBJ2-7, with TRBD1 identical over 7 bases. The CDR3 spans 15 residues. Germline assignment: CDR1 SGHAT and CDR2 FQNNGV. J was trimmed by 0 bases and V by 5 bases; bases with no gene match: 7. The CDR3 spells CASSGQDSLSYEQYF. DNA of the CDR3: TGTGCCAGCAGCGGACAGGACAGCCTCTCCTACGAGCAGTACTTC. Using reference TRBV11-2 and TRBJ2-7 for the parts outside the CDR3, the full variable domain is EAGVAQSPRYKIIEKRQSVAFWCNPISGHATLYWYQQILGQGPKLLIQFQNNGVVDDSQLPKDRFSAERLKGVDSTLKIQPAKLEDSAVYLCASSGQDSLSYEQYFGPGTRLTVT.

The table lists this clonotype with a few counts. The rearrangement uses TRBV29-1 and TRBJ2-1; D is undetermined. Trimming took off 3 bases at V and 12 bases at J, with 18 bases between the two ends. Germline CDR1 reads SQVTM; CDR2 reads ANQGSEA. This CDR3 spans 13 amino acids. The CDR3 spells CSVDRGPKKGQFF. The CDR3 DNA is TGCAGCGTTGATAGAGGTCCTAAAAAGGGGCAGTTCTTC.

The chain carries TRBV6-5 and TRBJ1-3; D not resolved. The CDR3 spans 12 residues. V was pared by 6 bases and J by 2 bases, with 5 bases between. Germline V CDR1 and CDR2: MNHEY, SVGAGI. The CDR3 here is CASRNTGNTIYF. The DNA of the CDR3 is TGTGCCAGCAGAAATACTGGAAACACCATATATTTT.